The rows below give T cell receptor beta chains drawn from one sample of a study of T cells in Graves' hyperthyroidism and ophthalmopathy. TCRdb re-called the multiplex PCR reads through MiXCR, storing one row per CDR3 protein. Counted here are almost 350,000 distinct CDR3 sequences, less than 20% occurring once; the ten biggest clones make up 15% to 18%. The source material was blood. The source is a woman in her 40s with Graves' ophthalmopathy. CDR3s include the opening cysteine and the closing phenylalanine or tryptophan. D genes are given only for firm matches. Clone size is given for some rows only: seen once, a few or many times, or a class if the clone is expanded.

D,size,J,V,CDR3,DNA
TRBD1,many,TRBJ2-2,TRBV12-3/TRBV12-4,CASLLGQGNLGELFF,TGTGCCAGCCTCCTCGGACAGGGCAATCTCGGGGAGCTGTTTTTT
TRBD2,many,TRBJ2-7,TRBV5-1,CATTFPGLTGGSYEQYF,TGCGCCACCACTTTCCCGGGGCTAACGGGAGGCTCCTACGAGCAGTACTTC
-,few,TRBJ2-7,TRBV15,CATSRDAEYSYEQYF,TGTGCCACCAGCAGAGATGCGGAGTACTCCTACGAGCAGTACTTC
-,many,TRBJ2-2,TRBV11-2,CASSLVAGSTGELFF,TGTGCCAGCAGCTTAGTCGCGGGCAGTACCGGGGAGCTGTTTTTT
-,many,TRBJ2-6,TRBV18,CASSPWTVASGANVLTF,TGTGCCAGCTCACCATGGACAGTTGCCTCTGGGGCCAACGTCCTGACTTTC
-,many,TRBJ2-7,TRBV28,CASSWIQLGGKPNYEQYF,TGTGCCAGCAGCTGGATCCAACTAGGCGGCAAACCAAATTACGAGCAGTACTTC
-,many,TRBJ1-5,TRBV20-1,CSARVGANQPQHF,TGCAGTGCTAGGGTGGGGGCCAATCAGCCCCAGCATTTT
-,many,TRBJ1-2,TRBV7-2,CASSLNRVGYTF,TGTGCCAGCAGCTTGAACAGGGTCGGCTACACCTTC
TRBD2,many,TRBJ2-5,TRBV30,CAYDGRGVETQYF,TGTGCCTACGACGGGAGGGGGGTAGAGACCCAGTACTTC
-,many,TRBJ1-1,TRBV28,CASGESNTEAFF,TGTGCCAGCGGGGAATCGAACACTGAAGCTTTCTTT
-,many,TRBJ2-1,TRBV11-1,CASSLGQSSYNEQFF,TGTGCCAGCAGCTTAGGACAGTCCTCCTACAATGAGCAGTTCTTC
TRBD1,-,TRBJ1-2,TRBV4-1,CASSPETGKRGYTF,TGCGCCAGCAGCCCAGAGACAGGGAAGAGAGGCTACACCTTC
TRBD1,few,TRBJ2-6,TRBV30,CACGTGGAGANVLTF,TGTGCCTGCGGGACAGGGGGAGCGGGGGCCAACGTCCTGACTTTC
-,many,TRBJ1-1,TRBV19,CASSKGPWTEAFF,TGTGCCAGTAGCAAGGGGCCATGGACTGAAGCTTTCTTT
-,many,TRBJ2-2,TRBV2,CASSEVLQSTGELFF,TGTGCCAGCAGTGAAGTCCTCCAGTCCACCGGGGAGCTGTTTTTT
-,many,TRBJ1-2,TRBV12-3/TRBV12-4,CASSLSRDYGYTF,TGTGCCAGCAGTTTATCCAGGGACTATGGCTACACCTTC
-,many,TRBJ1-1,TRBV20-1,CSASHLVPEAFF,TGCAGTGCTAGTCACCTAGTACCCGAAGCTTTCTTT
-,many,TRBJ1-2,TRBV7-9,CASSRGGTPYGYTF,TGTGCCAGCAGCCGAGGCGGGACTCCCTATGGCTACACCTTC
-,few,TRBJ1-5,TRBV6-4,CASNVRRGMGDNQPQPF,TGTGCCAGCAACGTAAGAAGGGGAATGGGGGACAATCAGCCCCAGCCTTTT
-,many,TRBJ1-1,TRBV6-1,CASTPIGVGRTEAFF,TGTGCCAGCACCCCCATCGGGGTAGGGCGGACTGAAGCTTTCTTT
-,-,TRBJ2-5,TRBV12-3/TRBV12-4,CAISGDQETQYF,TGTGCTATTAGCGGAGACCAAGAGACCCAGTACTTC
-,many,TRBJ1-2,TRBV28,CASSLFFRGQDYGYTF,TGTGCCAGCAGTTTGTTCTTCCGAGGGCAGGACTATGGCTACACCTTC
TRBD1,once,TRBJ2-5,TRBV28,CASKAQGKETQYF,TGTGCCAGCAAGGCACAGGGGAAAGAGACCCAGTACTTC
TRBD1,-,TRBJ2-5,TRBV11-2,CASSLVGGLRDRNSQETQYF,TGTGCCAGCAGCTTAGTAGGGGGCTTGCGGGACAGGAATAGCCAAGAGACCCAGTACTTC
TRBD2,many,TRBJ2-7,TRBV28,CASSFVTSGSSSFSYEQYF,TGTGCCAGCAGTTTCGTGACTAGCGGGTCCTCCTCTTTCTCCTACGAGCAGTACTTC
TRBD2,few,TRBJ2-5,TRBV6-1,CASRLRSLAGGETQYF,TGTGCCAGCAGGCTAAGGTCGCTAGCGGGAGGTGAGACCCAGTACTTC
TRBD2,many,TRBJ2-7,TRBV12-3/TRBV12-4,CASSPGTSGSSYEQYF,TGTGCCAGCAGTCCCGGGACTAGCGGGTCCTCCTACGAGCAGTACTTC
TRBD2,many,TRBJ2-7,TRBV5-1,CASSKGTSKGHEQYF,TGCGCCAGCAGCAAAGGGACTAGCAAGGGGCACGAGCAGTACTTC
-,many,TRBJ2-5,TRBV7-6,CASSLATGVSKAQYF,TGTGCCAGCAGCTTAGCGACGGGGGTCTCCAAGGCCCAGTACTTC
-,many,TRBJ1-5,TRBV6-1,CATGDTWDQPQHF,TGTGCCACGGGGGACACTTGGGATCAGCCCCAGCATTTT
-,few,TRBJ2-7,TRBV20-1,CSASGAGTSSYEQYF,TGCAGTGCTAGTGGGGCCGGCACGAGCTCCTACGAGCAGTACTTC
-,many,TRBJ2-2,TRBV20-1,CSAYGLLNTGELFF,TGCAGTGCTTACGGACTCCTGAACACCGGGGAGCTGTTTTTT
-,many,TRBJ2-5,TRBV20-1,CSARDPGSQETQYF,TGCAGTGCTAGAGATCCTGGTAGCCAAGAGACCCAGTACTTC
-,many,TRBJ2-7,TRBV6-5,CASTLTPKAEQYF,TGTGCCAGCACCTTAACCCCTAAGGCCGAGCAGTACTTC
-,many,TRBJ2-7,TRBV12-5,CASGLVPWSRVVYEQYF,TGTGCTAGTGGTTTGGTACCATGGAGCCGAGTGGTCTACGAGCAGTACTTC
-,many,TRBJ1-1,TRBV2,CASSSIRGGNTEAFF,TGTGCCAGCAGCTCTATTAGAGGGGGGAACACTGAAGCTTTCTTT
-,many,TRBJ2-7,TRBV27,CASSETDSYEQYF,TGTGCCAGCAGTGAGACAGACTCCTACGAGCAGTACTTC
TRBD1,many,TRBJ2-5,TRBV11-2,CASSSLPGTGEGGKTQYF,TGTGCCAGCAGCTCCTTACCCGGGACAGGGGAGGGGGGAAAGACCCAGTACTTC
-,many,TRBJ1-2,TRBV6-5,CASSYRVGYGYTF,TGTGCCAGCAGTTACAGGGTTGGTTATGGCTACACCTTC
-,many,TRBJ2-7,TRBV6-2/TRBV6-3,CASSLHDRGNGYEQYF,TGTGCCAGCAGTCTACACGACAGAGGGAACGGCTACGAGCAGTACTTC
-,many,TRBJ2-6,TRBV7-6,CASSGGSGGANVLTF,TGTGCCAGCAGCGGAGGGAGCGGTGGGGCCAACGTCCTGACTTTC
-,-,TRBJ2-1,TRBV18,CASSPSGALNEQFF,TGTGCCAGCTCACCCTCCGGGGCACTAAATGAGCAGTTCTTC
TRBD1,-,TRBJ2-2,TRBV6-5,CASSYPPGTGDTGELFF,TGTGCCAGCAGTTACCCACCCGGGACAGGGGACACCGGGGAGCTGTTTTTT
-,many,TRBJ2-7,TRBV20-1,CSASPEGNSYEQYF,TGCAGTGCTAGCCCCGAGGGTAATTCCTACGAGCAGTACTTC
-,many,TRBJ2-7,TRBV30,CAWRDSFSYEQYF,TGTGCCTGGAGGGACAGTTTTTCGTACGAGCAGTACTTC
-,few,TRBJ1-1,TRBV6-2/TRBV6-3,CASSSEEGGTEAFF,TGTGCCAGCAGTTCCGAGGAGGGAGGCACTGAAGCTTTCTTT
-,many,TRBJ1-5,TRBV30,CAWSVQVGDQPQHF,TGTGCCTGGAGTGTACAAGTGGGAGATCAGCCCCAGCATTTT
TRBD2,-,TRBJ2-7,TRBV6-5,CASSYGTSISEQYF,TGTGCCAGCAGTTACGGGACTAGCATAAGCGAGCAGTACTTC
-,few,TRBJ2-5,TRBV12-5,CASGSSIPGEGETQYF,TGTGCTAGTGGTTCCTCCATCCCAGGGGAAGGAGAGACCCAGTACTTC
-,many,TRBJ2-7,TRBV7-2,CASSLVPLSSYEQYF,TGTGCCAGCAGCTTAGTTCCGCTTAGCTCCTACGAGCAGTACTTC
TRBD1,many,TRBJ2-7,TRBV12-3/TRBV12-4,CASSRDRGYEQYF,TGTGCCAGCAGCCGGGACAGGGGCTACGAGCAGTACTTC
-,-,TRBJ2-5,TRBV10-2,CATARGYQETQYF,TGCGCCACCGCACGGGGATACCAAGAGACCCAGTACTTC
-,many,TRBJ1-1,TRBV19,CASNEQGETEAFF,TGTGCCAGTAACGAACAGGGAGAAACTGAAGCTTTCTTT
TRBD1,many,TRBJ2-7,TRBV30,CAWSADRGPYEQYF,TGTGCCTGGAGTGCGGACAGGGGCCCCTACGAGCAGTACTTC
-,many,TRBJ2-2,TRBV18,CASSPPNQPNTGELFF,TGTGCCAGCTCACCACCGAACCAACCGAACACCGGGGAGCTGTTTTTT
TRBD2,many,TRBJ2-5,TRBV19,CASSPRTSGQETQYF,TGTGCCAGTAGTCCCCGGACTAGCGGACAAGAGACCCAGTACTTC
-,-,TRBJ1-5,TRBV6-2/TRBV6-3,CASSYRWGGFQPQHF,TGTGCCAGCAGTTACCGATGGGGGGGTTTTCAACCCCAGCATTTT
TRBD1,many,TRBJ2-7,TRBV7-8,CASSADRGLREQYF,TGTGCCAGCAGCGCGGACAGGGGGCTGCGCGAGCAGTACTTC